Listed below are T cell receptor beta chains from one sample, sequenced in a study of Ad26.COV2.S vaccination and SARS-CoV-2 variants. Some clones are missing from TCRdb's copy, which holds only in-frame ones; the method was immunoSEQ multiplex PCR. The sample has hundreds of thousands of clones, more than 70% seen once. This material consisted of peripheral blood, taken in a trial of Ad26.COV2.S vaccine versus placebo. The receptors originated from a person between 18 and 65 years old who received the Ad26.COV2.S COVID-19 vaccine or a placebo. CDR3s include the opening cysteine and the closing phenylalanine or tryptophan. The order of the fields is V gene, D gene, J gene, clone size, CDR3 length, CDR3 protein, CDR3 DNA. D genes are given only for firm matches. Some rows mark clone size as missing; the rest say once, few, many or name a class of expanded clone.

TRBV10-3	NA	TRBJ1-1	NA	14	CAIRATGTGREAFF	TGTGCCATCAGGGCAACAGGTACAGGGCGCGAAGCTTTCTTT
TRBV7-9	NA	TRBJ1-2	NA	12	CASRRGTELDTF	TGTGCCAGCAGACGAGGGACGGAACTTGACACCTTC
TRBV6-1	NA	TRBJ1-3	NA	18	CASSEMILWGLGGNTIYF	TGTGCCAGCAGTGAAATGATCCTTTGGGGTCTCGGGGGAAACACCATATATTTT
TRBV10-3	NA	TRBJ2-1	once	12	CAISEYENEQFF	TGTGCCATCAGTGAGTACGAGAATGAGCAGTTCTTC
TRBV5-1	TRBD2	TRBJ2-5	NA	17	CASSLLGLAGAQETQYF	TGCGCCAGCAGCTTGCTGGGACTAGCGGGGGCGCAAGAGACCCAGTACTTC
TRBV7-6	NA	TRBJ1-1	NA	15	CASSLMGDGSTEAFF	TGTGCCAGCAGCTTAATGGGGGACGGGTCGACTGAAGCTTTCTTT
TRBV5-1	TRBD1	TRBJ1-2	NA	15	CASRRTSTGGDGYTF	TGCGCCAGCAGGCGAACCTCGACAGGGGGCGATGGCTACACCTTT
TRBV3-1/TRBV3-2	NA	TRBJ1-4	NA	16	CASSHSTGSGNEKLFF	TGTGCCAGCAGCCATTCAACAGGGTCGGGTAATGAAAAACTGTTTTTT
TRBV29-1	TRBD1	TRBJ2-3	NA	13	CSAVTGSTDTQYF	TGCAGCGCCGTGACAGGGAGCACAGATACGCAGTATTTT
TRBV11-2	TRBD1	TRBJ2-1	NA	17	CASSARWWDRGLNEQFF	TGTGCCAGCAGCGCTAGGTGGTGGGACAGGGGGCTCAATGAGCAGTTCTTC
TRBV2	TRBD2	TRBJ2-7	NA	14	CASSDGGSPYEQYF	TGTGCCAGCAGTGACGGCGGGAGTCCTTACGAGCAGTACTTC
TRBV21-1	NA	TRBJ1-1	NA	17	CASSFFKLLGEVTEAFF	TGTGCCAGCAGCTTCTTTAAGTTGTTAGGGGAAGTCACTGAAGCTTTCTTT
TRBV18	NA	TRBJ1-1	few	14	CASSPPSENTEAFF	TGTGCCAGCTCACCACCCTCAGAGAACACTGAAGCTTTCTTT
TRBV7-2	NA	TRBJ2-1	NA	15	CASSLVASSYNEQFF	TGTGCCAGCAGCTTAGTGGCTAGCTCCTACAATGAGCAGTTCTTC
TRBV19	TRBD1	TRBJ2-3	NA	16	CASRTPGQGAGDTQYF	TGTGCCAGTAGGACACCGGGGCAGGGGGCAGGAGATACGCAGTATTTT
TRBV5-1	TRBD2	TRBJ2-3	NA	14	CASTLAGGPDTQYF	TGCGCCAGCACCCTAGCGGGGGGGCCAGATACGCAGTATTTT
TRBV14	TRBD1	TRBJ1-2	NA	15	CASSQDFPGGYGYTF	TGTGCCAGCAGCCAAGATTTTCCAGGGGGCTATGGCTACACCTTC
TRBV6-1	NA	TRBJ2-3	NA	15	CASSEGTGAGYTQYF	TGTGCCAGCAGTGAAGGGACAGGAGCGGGATACACGCAGTATTTT